The 24 T cell receptor beta chains reported below all come from one sample, sequenced in a study of blood T cells in healthy people across ages. The second PCR ran roughly 7 to 12 cycles with a sample-barcoded 5' primer and J-beta primers. MiXCR, applied by TCRdb to the 5' RACE reads, yields one record per CDR3 protein. The profile shows some 1,800,000 distinct CDR3 sequences, approximately 39% of them singletons. Specimen: blood. The source is a human donor in good health.

This chain connects TRBV10-3 to TRBJ2-7; 12 bases map to TRBD2. V trimming: 0 bases; J trimming: 1 base; junction bases outside the gene matches: 4. In germline, CDR1 is ENHRY, CDR2 SYGVKD. This CDR3 comprises 17 residues. The CDR3 here is CAISESTTSGGSYEQYF. In DNA, the CDR3 is TGTGCCATCAGTGAGTCGACGACTAGCGGGGGATCCTACGAGCAGTACTTC.

In this sample, this clonotype turned up a few times. The chain carries TRBV9 and TRBJ1-2; possibly TRBD1 for D (5 bases). Per germline, CDR1 SGDLS and CDR2 YYNGEE. The germline V and J ends were trimmed by 4 bases and 4 bases, with 17 bases remaining between them. This CDR3 has 15 residues. The CDR3 is CASSPSGQWLYGYTF. CDR3 bases: TGTGCCAGCAGCCCATCAGGGCAGTGGCTCTATGGCTACACCTTC.

V gene TRBV7-8 combines with J gene TRBJ2-3, with TRBD1 as a possible D gene (5 bases). Germline CDR1 and CDR2: SGHVS and FQNEAQ. The CDR3 runs to 16 residues. V lost 5 bases and J 2 bases, leaving 17 bases between the germline ends. CDR3: CASSRQFTLLTDTQYF. CDR3 DNA: TGTGCCAGCAGCCGACAGTTTACGCTCCTCACAGATACGCAGTATTTT. The full variable domain, completed using reference TRBV7-8 and TRBJ2-3, is GAGVSQSPRYKVAKRGQDVALRCDPISGHVSLFWYQQALGQGPEFLTYFQNEAQLDKSGLPSDRFFAERPEGSVSTLKIQRTQQEDSAVYLCASSRQFTLLTDTQYFGPGTRLTVL.

The V gene is TRBV4-2, the J gene TRBJ2-7; D gene unclear. V dropped 1 base and J dropped 3 bases, with 10 bases sitting between them. In germline, CDR1 is LGHNA, CDR2 YNFKEQ. This CDR3 is built from 14 residues. The CDR3 is CASSQGMNLYEQYF. CDR3 DNA: TGTGCCAGCAGCCAAGGCATGAATCTCTACGAGCAGTACTTC.

This clonotype showed up many times. The chain combines TRBV9 with TRBJ1-2, with D maybe TRBD1 (5 bases). Germline CDR1 is SGDLS and CDR2 is YYNGEE. V lost 0 bases to trimming and J lost 2 bases, with 8 bases between them. CDR3 length equals 14 residues. Here the CDR3 DNA reads TGTGCCAGCAGCGTAGGAGACAGCAACTATGGCTACACCTTC. Residues: CASSVGDSNYGYTF. The complete variable domain, with remaining parts taken from reference TRBV9 and TRBJ1-2, reads DSGVTQTPKHLITATGQRVTLRCSPRSGDLSVYWYQQSLDQGLQFLIQYYNGEERAKGNILERFSAQQFPDLHSELNLSSLELGDSALYFCASSVGDSNYGYTFGSGTRLTVV.

The chain uses TRBV29-1 and TRBJ2-3; perhaps TRBD1 as D (5 bases). Trimming removed 1 base at V and 6 bases at J, with 11 bases between. Germline lookup yields CDR1 SQVTM and CDR2 ANQGSEA. This CDR3 is built from 13 residues. The CDR3 protein is CSVEGGLGDTQYF. The DNA for the CDR3 is TGCAGCGTTGAAGGGGGCTTAGGGGATACGCAGTATTTT.

V and J are TRBV6-5 and TRBJ1-2; tentatively, D is TRBD1 (5 bases). The germline V and J ends were trimmed by 0 bases and 8 bases, with 13 bases remaining between them. The CDR3 has 14 amino acids. Per the germline V gene, CDR1 is MNHEY and CDR2 is SVGAGI. CDR3 sequence (DNA): TGTGCCAGCAGTTACTCCGGGGGAAGAGGAGGCTACACCTTC. Translated: CASSYSGGRGGYTF.

The genes are TRBV5-6 and TRBJ2-3; perhaps D is TRBD1 or TRBD2 (5 bases each). CDR1 SGHDT and CDR2 YYEEEE come from the germline V gene. The CDR3 is made up of 15 amino acids. V lost 0 bases and J 0 bases, leaving 8 bases between the germline ends. CDR3 DNA sequence: TGTGCCAGCAGCTTGGGGGACCTCAGCACAGATACGCAGTATTTT. This sequence encodes CASSLGDLSTDTQYF. The full variable domain, completed using reference TRBV5-6 and TRBJ2-3, is DAGVTQSPTHLIKTRGQQVTLRCSPKSGHDTVSWYQQALGQGPQFIFQYYEEEERQRGNFPDRFSGHQFPNYSSELNVNALLLGDSALYLCASSLGDLSTDTQYFGPGTRLTVL.

The J gene is TRBJ1-1, the V gene TRBV6-2 or TRBV6-3; 7 nucleotides match TRBD1. Unmatched junction bases numbered 13, after V lost 6 bases and J lost 0 bases. Germline V gene data show CDR1 as MNHEY and CDR2 as SVGEGT. The CDR3 contains 17 residues. The CDR3 is CASSWNRQGALNTEAFF. CDR3 nucleotide sequence: TGTGCCAGCAGCTGGAATAGACAGGGAGCATTGAACACTGAAGCTTTCTTT.

This clonotype was seen at least ten times. J is TRBJ2-5 and V is TRBV7-9; 8 bases are shared with TRBD1. The CDR3 runs to 15 residues. Losses at the gene ends were 5 bases for V and 5 bases for J; bases not matched to a gene: 10. Germline loops: CDR1 SEHNR, CDR2 FQNEAQ (reference sequence). The CDR3 protein is CASSTGQGVEETQYF. CDR3 sequence (DNA): TGTGCCAGCAGCACCGGACAGGGTGTTGAGGAGACCCAGTACTTC.

The chain joins TRBV6-4 to TRBJ2-1; perhaps TRBD1 as D (6 bases). The V gene's germline CDR1 is MRHNA and CDR2 SNTAGT. This CDR3 comprises 17 residues. The V end was cut by 2 bases, the J end by 4 bases, with 18 bases between. The CDR3 DNA is TGTGCCAGCAGTGACCAGCCAGGGGCCGACTCATACAATGAGCAGTTCTTC. Amino acids: CASSDQPGADSYNEQFF.

The chain carries TRBV6-5 and TRBJ2-3; 10 bases are shared with TRBD1. This CDR3 contains 17 residues. Germline V gene lookup returns CDR1 MNHEY and CDR2 SVGAGI. The trim removed 0 bases at V and 1 base at J, leaving 4 bases unmatched. The CDR3 bases are TGTGCCAGCAGTTACTCTACCGACAGGGGGCGCACAGATACGCAGTATTTT. Protein sequence: CASSYSTDRGRTDTQYF.

The V and J genes are TRBV20-1 and TRBJ1-1; TRBD1 is a possible D gene (5 bases). Trimming cost V 3 bases and J 0 bases, with 11 bases left between them. CDR3 length equals 14 residues. Germline V CDR1 and CDR2: DFQATT, SNEGSKA (reference sequence). CDR3 sequence: CSASLTGMNTEAFF. DNA for the CDR3: TGCAGTGCTAGCCTAACAGGAATGAACACTGAAGCTTTCTTT.

In the case of this clonotype: The junction departs from the called germline gene at one end, perhaps through a read error. The chain carries TRBV4-3 and TRBJ2-1, with unresolved D. The CDR3 is made up of 13 amino acids. The V gene's germline CDR1 is LGHNA and CDR2 YSLEER. CDR3 nucleotides: TGCACCAGCAGCCCTACATCCTACAATGAGCAGTTCTTC. This gives the protein CTSSPTSYNEQFF.

This clonotype has only a few counts. J is TRBJ2-7 and V is TRBV11-3; D is ambiguous. The V gene lost 2 bases and the J gene lost 0 bases, with 11 bases spanning the gap. Germline CDR1 is SGHNT and CDR2 is YENEEA. The CDR3 is made up of 15 amino acids. This CDR3 reads CASSLFRAVSYEQYF. CDR3 sequence (DNA): TGTGCCAGCAGCTTATTTCGGGCCGTCTCCTACGAGCAGTACTTC.

The rearrangement links TRBV7-8 to TRBJ1-1, with a possible D match to TRBD1 (5 bases). Trimming shortened V by 3 bases and J by 10 bases, and 21 bases separated the two germline ends. CDR3 length: 15 amino acids. The germline CDR1 and CDR2 sequences are SGHVS and FQNEAQ. In DNA, the CDR3 is TGTGCCAGCAGCTTTTTCGGGTCGTCCCGGGACCCAGCTTTCTTT. This gives the protein CASSFFGSSRDPAFF.

The chain carries TRBV11-2 and TRBJ2-5; 7 bases align to TRBD2. CDR3 length: 16 amino acids. Germline V gene lookup returns CDR1 SGHAT and CDR2 FQNNGV. Trimming took 1 base from V and 4 from J; bases not matched to a gene: 9. CDR3: CASSLGVGGSGETQYF. The CDR3 bases are TGTGCCAGCAGCTTAGGAGTCGGGGGGTCTGGAGAGACCCAGTACTTC.

A remark on this clonotype: At one of its ends the junction is not consistent with the germline gene, which may arise from a read error. This chain links TRBV10-3 with TRBJ1-2; D may be TRBD1 (5 bases). The CDR3 contains 17 residues. CDR1 is ENHRY, CDR2 SYGVKD, per germline. CDR3 nucleotides: TGCGCCATCACTTCGAGAGACCGGGGCGATTCGAACTATGGCTACACCTTC. This gives the protein CAITSRDRGDSNYGYTF.

About this clonotype: A read error may be the cause here, since a much bigger clone is one base away. The J gene is TRBJ2-3, the V gene TRBV5-1, with D unresolved. Germline V gene lookup returns CDR1 SGHRS and CDR2 YFSETQ. The CDR3 is made up of 12 amino acids. V was clipped by 8 bases and J by 11 bases, with 18 bases between them. The DNA of the CDR3 is TGCGCCAGGAGTCATGAGGTTGGGGAGCAGTATTTT. This gives the protein CARSHEVGEQYF.

In regard to this clonotype: Mismatch with germline at one junction end may stem from a read error. The chain has TRBV20-1 and TRBJ2-7; possible D gene TRBD1, 6 bases. There are 14 residues in the CDR3. Germline V lookup: CDR1 DFQATT, CDR2 SNEGSKA (reference sequence). CDR3 bases: TGCAGTGCTAGACCAGGACAGCCCCGGTACGCGCAGTACTTC. Translated: CSARPGQPRYAQYF.

The chain employs TRBV29-1 and TRBJ1-5, with 7 bases aligning to TRBD1. Germline V gene lookup returns CDR1 SQVTM and CDR2 ANQGSEA. There are 13 residues in the CDR3. Germline trimming cut 6 bases from V and 4 bases from J; bases unmatched to any gene: 6. Here the CDR3 reads CSVADRVNQPQHF. Here the CDR3 DNA reads TGCAGCGTGGCCGACAGGGTAAATCAGCCCCAGCATTTT. Together with reference TRBV29-1 and TRBJ1-5, the CDR3 gives the full variable domain: SAVISQKPSRDICQRGTSLTIQCQVDSQVTMMFWYRQQPGQSLTLIATANQGSEATYESGFVIDKFPISRPNLTFSTLTVSNMSPEDSSIYLCSVADRVNQPQHFGDGTRLSIL.

The gene calls are TRBV4-3 and TRBJ1-5, with D possibly matching TRBD1 (6 bases). Trimming removed 0 bases at V and 7 bases at J, with 13 bases between. Germline V gene lookup returns CDR1 LGHNA and CDR2 YSLEER. This CDR3 is built from 15 residues. This CDR3 is CASSQDWRTEQPQHF. DNA for the CDR3: TGCGCCAGCAGCCAAGATTGGAGGACAGAACAGCCCCAGCATTTT.

The chain combines TRBV20-1 with TRBJ2-1, with 11 bases lining up with TRBD2. With 5 bases clipped from V and 0 bases from J, the junction kept 6 bases outside the gene matches. The CDR3 spans 16 residues. Germline lookup yields CDR1 DFQATT and CDR2 SNEGSKA (reference sequence). The CDR3 protein is CSAVPGLADSYNEQFF. DNA of the CDR3: TGCAGTGCTGTACCGGGACTAGCGGACTCCTACAATGAGCAGTTCTTC.

V is TRBV7-2 and J is TRBJ2-3; TRBD2 matches 8 bases. There are 17 residues in the CDR3. CDR1 is SGHTA and CDR2 is FQGNSA in the germline V gene. V was pared by 4 bases and J by 2 bases, with 11 bases of the junction left unmatched. The CDR3 DNA reads TGTGCCAGCAGCTCAACAATAGCGGGGACCCTCACAGATACGCAGTATTTT. It translates to CASSSTIAGTLTDTQYF.